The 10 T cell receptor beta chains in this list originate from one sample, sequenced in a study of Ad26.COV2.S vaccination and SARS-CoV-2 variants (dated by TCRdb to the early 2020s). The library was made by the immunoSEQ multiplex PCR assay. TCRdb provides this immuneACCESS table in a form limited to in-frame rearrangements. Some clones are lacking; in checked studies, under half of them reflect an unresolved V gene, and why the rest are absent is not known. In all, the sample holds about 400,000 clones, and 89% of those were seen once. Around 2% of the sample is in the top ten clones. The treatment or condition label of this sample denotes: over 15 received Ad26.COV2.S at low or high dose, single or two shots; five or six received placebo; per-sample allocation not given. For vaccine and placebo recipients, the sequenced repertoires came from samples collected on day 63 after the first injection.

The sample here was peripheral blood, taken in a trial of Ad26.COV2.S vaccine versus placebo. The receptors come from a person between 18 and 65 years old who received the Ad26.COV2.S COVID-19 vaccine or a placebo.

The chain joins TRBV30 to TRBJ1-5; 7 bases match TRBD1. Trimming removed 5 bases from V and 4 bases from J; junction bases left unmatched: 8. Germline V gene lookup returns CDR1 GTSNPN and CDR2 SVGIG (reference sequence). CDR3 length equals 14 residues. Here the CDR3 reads CAWAEGQPNQPQHF. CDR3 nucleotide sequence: TGTGCCTGGGCCGAGGGACAGCCGAATCAGCCCCAGCATTTT.

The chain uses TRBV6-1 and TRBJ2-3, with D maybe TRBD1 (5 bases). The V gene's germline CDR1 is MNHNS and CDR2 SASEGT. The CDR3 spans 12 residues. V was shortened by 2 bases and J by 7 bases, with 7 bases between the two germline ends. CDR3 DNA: TGTGCCAGCAGTGAATGGACAAATACGCAGTATTTT. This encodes CASSEWTNTQYF.

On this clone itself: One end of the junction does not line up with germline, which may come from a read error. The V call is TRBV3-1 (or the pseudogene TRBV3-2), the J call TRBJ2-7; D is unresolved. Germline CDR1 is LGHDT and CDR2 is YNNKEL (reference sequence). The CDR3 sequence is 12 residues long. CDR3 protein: CASSQDSWLVNF. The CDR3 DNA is TGTGCCAGCAGCCAAGATAGTTGGTTGGTGAACTTC.

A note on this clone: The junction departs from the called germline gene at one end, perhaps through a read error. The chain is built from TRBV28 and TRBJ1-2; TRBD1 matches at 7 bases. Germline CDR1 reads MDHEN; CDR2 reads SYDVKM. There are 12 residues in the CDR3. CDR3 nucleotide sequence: TGTGCTAGCACAGGGACAGACTATGGCTACACCTTC. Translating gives CASTGTDYGYTF.

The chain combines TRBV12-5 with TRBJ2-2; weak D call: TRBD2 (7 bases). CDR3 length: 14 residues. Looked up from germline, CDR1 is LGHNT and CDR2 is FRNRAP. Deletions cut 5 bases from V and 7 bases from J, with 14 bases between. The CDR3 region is CASGAPGGNGELFF. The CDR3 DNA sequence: TGTGCTAGTGGTGCCCCGGGGGGCAACGGGGAGCTGTTTTTT.

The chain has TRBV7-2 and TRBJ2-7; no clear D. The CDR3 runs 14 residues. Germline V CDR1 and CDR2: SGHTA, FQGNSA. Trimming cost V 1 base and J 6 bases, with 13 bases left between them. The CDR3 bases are TGTGCCAGCAGCTTAGGAGGTAGCCGGGTCGAGCAGTACTTC. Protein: CASSLGGSRVEQYF.

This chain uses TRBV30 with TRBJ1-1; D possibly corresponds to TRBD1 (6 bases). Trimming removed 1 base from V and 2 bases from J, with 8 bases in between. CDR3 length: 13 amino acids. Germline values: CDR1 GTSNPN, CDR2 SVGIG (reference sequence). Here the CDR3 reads CAWSADSNTEAFF. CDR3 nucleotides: TGTGCCTGGAGTGCGGACAGTAACACTGAAGCTTTCTTT.

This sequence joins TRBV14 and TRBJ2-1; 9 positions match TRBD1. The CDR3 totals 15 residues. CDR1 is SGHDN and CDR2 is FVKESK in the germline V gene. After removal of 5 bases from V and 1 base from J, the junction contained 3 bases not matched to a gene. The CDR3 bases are TGTGCCAGCAGCATCGGACAGGGGTCCTACAATGAGCAGTTCTTC. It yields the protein CASSIGQGSYNEQFF.

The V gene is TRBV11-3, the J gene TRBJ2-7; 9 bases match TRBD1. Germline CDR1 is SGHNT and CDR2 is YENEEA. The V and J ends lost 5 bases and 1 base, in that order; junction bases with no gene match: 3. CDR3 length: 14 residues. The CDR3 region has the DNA TGTGCCAGCAGCCTTGACAGGGGGTCCTACGAGCAGTACTTC. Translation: CASSLDRGSYEQYF.

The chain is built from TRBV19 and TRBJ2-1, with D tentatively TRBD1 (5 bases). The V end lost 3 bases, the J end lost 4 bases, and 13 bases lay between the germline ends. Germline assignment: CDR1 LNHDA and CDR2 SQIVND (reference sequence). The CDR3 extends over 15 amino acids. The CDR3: CASSMDNQGYNEQFF. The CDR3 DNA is TGTGCCAGTAGTATGGACAACCAGGGTTACAATGAGCAGTTCTTC.